This TCR beta chain derives from a study of shared clonotypes between healthy human individuals. Clones were read by immunoSEQ multiplex PCR, and TCRdb kept only the in-frame ones, dropping some. The sample lists more than 1.2 million clones, 98% occurring once. CDR1 is KGHSH and CDR2 is LQKENI in the germline V gene. This CDR3 region has 16 residues. V gave up 4 bases and J gave up 0 bases, with 15 bases separating them. Sample: naive CD4+ T cells sorted from blood. Indicated subset: CD45RA+ positively selected. The chain links TRBV18 to TRBJ1-1; perhaps TRBD1 as D (5 bases). The sequence came from a man under 40 in good health. The CDR3 loop is CASSLVTVPMNTEAFF. CDR3 nucleotides: TGTGCCAGCTCACTAGTGACAGTCCCCATGAACACTGAAGCTTTCTTT.